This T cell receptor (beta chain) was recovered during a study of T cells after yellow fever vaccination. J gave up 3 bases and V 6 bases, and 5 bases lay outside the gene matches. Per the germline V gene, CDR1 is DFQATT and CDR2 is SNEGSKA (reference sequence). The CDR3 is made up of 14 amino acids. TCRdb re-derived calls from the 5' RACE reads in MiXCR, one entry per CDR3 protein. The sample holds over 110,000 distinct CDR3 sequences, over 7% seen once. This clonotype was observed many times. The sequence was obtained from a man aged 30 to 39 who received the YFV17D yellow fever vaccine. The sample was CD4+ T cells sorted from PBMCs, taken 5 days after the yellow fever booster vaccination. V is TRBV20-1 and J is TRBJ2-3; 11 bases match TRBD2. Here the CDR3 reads CSARTSGLTDTQYF. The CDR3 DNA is TGCAGTGCCCGGACTAGCGGGTTAACAGATACGCAGTATTTT.